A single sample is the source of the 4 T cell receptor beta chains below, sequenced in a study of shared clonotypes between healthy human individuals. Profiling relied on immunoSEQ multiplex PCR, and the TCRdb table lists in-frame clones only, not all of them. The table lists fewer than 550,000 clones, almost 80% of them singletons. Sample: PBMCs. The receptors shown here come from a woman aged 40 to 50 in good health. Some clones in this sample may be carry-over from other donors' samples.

CDR3 bases: TGCGCCAGCAGTGACCCGACAGGGTTGGACACCGGGGAGCTGTTTTTT. Its translation is CASSDPTGLDTGELFF. V usage is TRBV10-2 and J usage is TRBJ2-2, with TRBD1 identical over 7 bases. This CDR3 contains 16 residues. V shed 3 bases and J 3 bases; nucleotides not matched to a gene: 7. Germline lookup yields CDR1 WSHSY and CDR2 SAAADI.

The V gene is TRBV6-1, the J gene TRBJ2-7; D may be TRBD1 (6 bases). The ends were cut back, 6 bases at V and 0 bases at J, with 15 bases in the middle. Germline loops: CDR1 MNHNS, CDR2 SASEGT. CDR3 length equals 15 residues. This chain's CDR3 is CASRRGHDSSYEQYF. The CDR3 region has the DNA TGTGCCAGCAGGAGGGGACACGATAGCTCCTACGAGCAGTACTTC.

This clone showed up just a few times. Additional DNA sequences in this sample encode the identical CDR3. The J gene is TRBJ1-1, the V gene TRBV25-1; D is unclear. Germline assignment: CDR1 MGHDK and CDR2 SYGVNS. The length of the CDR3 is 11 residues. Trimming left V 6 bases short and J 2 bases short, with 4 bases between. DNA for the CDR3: TGTGCCAGCAGCGAAAACACTGAAGCTTTCTTT. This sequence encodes CASSENTEAFF.

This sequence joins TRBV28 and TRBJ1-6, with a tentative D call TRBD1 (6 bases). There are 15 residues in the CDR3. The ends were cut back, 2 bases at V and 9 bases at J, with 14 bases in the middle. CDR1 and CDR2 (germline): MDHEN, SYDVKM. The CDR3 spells CASSLRPAGASPLHF. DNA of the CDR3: TGTGCCAGCAGTTTACGTCCCGCAGGGGCTTCACCCCTCCACTTT.